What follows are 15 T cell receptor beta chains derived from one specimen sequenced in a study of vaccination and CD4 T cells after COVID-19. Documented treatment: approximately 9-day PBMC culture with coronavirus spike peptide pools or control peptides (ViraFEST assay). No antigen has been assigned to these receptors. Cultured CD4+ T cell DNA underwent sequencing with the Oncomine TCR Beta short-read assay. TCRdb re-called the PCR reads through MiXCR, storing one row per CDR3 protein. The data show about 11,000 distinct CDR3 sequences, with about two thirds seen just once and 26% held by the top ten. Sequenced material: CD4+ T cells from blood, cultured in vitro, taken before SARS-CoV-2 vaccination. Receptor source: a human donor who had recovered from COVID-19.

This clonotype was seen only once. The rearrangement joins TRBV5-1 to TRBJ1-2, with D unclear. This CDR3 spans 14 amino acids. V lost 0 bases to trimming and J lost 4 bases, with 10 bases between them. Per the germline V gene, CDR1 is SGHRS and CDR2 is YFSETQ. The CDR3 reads CASSLATDGYGYTF. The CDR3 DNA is TGCGCCAGCAGCTTGGCGACGGATGGCTATGGCTACACCTTC. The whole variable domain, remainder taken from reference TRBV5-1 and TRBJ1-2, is KAGVTQTPRYLIKTRGQQVTLSCSPISGHRSVSWYQQTPGQGLQFLFEYFSETQRNKGNFPGRFSGRQFSNSRSEMNVSTLELGDSALYLCASSLATDGYGYTFGSGTRLTVV.

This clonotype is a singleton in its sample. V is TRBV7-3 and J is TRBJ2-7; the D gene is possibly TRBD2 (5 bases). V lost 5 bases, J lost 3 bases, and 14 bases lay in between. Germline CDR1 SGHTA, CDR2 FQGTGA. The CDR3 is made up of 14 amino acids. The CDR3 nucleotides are TGTGCCAGCAGCCCCGATCGGGGAAACTACGAGCAGTACTTC. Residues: CASSPDRGNYEQYF. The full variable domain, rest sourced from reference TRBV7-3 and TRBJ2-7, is GAGVSQTPSNKVTEKGKYVELRCDPISGHTALYWYRQSLGQGPEFLIYFQGTGAADDSGLPNDRFFAVRPEGSVSTLKIQRTERGDSAVYLCASSPDRGNYEQYFGPGTRLTVT.

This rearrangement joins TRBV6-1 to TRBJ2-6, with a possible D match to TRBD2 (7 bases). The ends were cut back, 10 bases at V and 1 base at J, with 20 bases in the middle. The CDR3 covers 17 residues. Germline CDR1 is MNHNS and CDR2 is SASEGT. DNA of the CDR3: TGTGCCACGGGGGGCCTAGGTTTAGGGTCTGGGGCCAACGTCCTGACTTTC. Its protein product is CATGGLGLGSGANVLTF.

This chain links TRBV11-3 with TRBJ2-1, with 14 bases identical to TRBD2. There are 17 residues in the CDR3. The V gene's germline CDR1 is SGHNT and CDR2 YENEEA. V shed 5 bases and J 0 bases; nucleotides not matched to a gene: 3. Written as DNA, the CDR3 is TGTGCCAGCAGCGGTGGGACTAGCGGGAGCTCCTACAATGAGCAGTTCTTC. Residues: CASSGGTSGSSYNEQFF.

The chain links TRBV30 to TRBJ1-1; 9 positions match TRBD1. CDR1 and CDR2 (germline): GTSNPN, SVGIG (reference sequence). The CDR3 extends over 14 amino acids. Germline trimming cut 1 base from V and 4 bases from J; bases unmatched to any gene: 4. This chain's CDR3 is CAWSEGQGVTEAFF. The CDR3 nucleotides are TGTGCCTGGAGTGAGGGACAGGGAGTCACTGAAGCTTTCTTT.

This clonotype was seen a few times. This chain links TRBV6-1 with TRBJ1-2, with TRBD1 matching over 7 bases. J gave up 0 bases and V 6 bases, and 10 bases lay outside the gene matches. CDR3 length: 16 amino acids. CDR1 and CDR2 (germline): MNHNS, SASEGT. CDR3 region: CASSPHGTETNYGYTF. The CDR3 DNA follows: TGTGCCAGCAGCCCACACGGGACAGAAACTAACTATGGCTACACCTTC.

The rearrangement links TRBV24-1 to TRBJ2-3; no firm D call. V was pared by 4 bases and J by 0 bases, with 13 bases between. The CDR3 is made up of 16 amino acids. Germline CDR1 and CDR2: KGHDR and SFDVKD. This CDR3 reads CATSDVDTASTDTQYF. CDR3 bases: TGTGCCACCAGTGACGTTGACACAGCTAGCACAGATACGCAGTATTTT.

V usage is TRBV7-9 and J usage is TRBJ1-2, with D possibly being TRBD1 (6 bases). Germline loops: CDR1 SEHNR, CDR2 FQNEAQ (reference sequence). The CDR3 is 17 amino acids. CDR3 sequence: CAAASSYGQILNYGYTF. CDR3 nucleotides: TGTGCAGCAGCTTCTTCGTATGGACAGATCTTAAACTATGGCTACACCTTC.

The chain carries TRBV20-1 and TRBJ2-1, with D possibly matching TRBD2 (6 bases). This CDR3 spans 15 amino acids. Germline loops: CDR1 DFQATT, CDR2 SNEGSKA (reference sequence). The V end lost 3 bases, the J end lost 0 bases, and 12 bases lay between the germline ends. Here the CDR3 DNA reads TGCAGTGCTAGTCCGGCGGGGAGCTCCTACAATGAGCAGTTCTTC. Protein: CSASPAGSSYNEQFF.

CDR3 loop: CASSFGGGGTDTQYF. CDR3 DNA: TGCGCCAGCAGCTTTGGGGGAGGCGGTACAGATACGCAGTATTTT. The chain is built from TRBV5-1 and TRBJ2-3; perhaps TRBD2 as D (6 bases). Germline V gene sequence: CDR1 SGHRS, CDR2 YFSETQ. The CDR3 sequence is 15 residues long. V lost 2 bases to trimming and J lost 3 bases, with 13 bases between them.

Written as DNA, the CDR3 is TGTGCCACCAGTGTTGGAACGGGTGTCACAGATACGCAGTATTTT. Protein sequence: CATSVGTGVTDTQYF. This rearrangement joins TRBV24-1 to TRBJ2-3; unclear D gene. In germline, CDR1 is KGHDR, CDR2 SFDVKD. This CDR3 has 15 amino acids. V was trimmed by 5 bases and J by 2 bases, leaving 13 bases between them.

CDR3 in amino acids: CASSVGSAGGSQYF. The CDR3 coding sequence is TGTGCCAGCAGCGTAGGGTCAGCGGGAGGGTCCCAGTACTTC. The J gene is TRBJ2-5, the V gene TRBV9; 10 nucleotides align to TRBD2. This CDR3 has 14 residues. V gave up 0 bases and J gave up 9 bases; unmatched junction bases: 5. Germline CDR1 SGDLS, CDR2 YYNGEE.

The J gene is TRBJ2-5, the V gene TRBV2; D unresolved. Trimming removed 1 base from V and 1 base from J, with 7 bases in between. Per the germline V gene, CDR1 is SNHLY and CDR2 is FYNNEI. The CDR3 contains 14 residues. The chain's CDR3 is CASSEVGFQETQYF. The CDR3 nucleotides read TGTGCCAGCAGTGAAGTAGGGTTCCAAGAGACCCAGTACTTC.

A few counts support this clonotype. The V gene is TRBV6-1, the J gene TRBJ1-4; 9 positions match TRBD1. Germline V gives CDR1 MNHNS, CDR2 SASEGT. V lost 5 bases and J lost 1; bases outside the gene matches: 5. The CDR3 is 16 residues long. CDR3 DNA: TGTGCCAGCAGTCAAAGACAGGGGGGAACTAATGAAAAACTGTTTTTT. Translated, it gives CASSQRQGGTNEKLFF.

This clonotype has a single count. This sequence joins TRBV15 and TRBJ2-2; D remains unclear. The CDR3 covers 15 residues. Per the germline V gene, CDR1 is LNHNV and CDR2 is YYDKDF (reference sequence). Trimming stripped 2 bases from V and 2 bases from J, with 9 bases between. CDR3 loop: CATSRPSSNTGELFF. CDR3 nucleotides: TGTGCCACCAGCAGACCCAGTTCTAACACCGGGGAGCTGTTTTTT.